This T cell receptor beta chain derives from a study of shared clonotypes between healthy human individuals. Points from the study as a whole: Clonotype sharing across several donors was observed for 4.5% to 6.5% of naive CD4 clonotypes. Clonotypes shared by all four sorted-subset donors had higher generation probabilities than non-shared clonotypes.

Replicate PCRs from sorted subsets contained roughly 200 ng DNA, which is some 29,000 T cell genomes. Using immunoSEQ multiplex PCR, the repertoire was profiled, and TCRdb retains in-frame clones only, with some absent. Of roughly 1.4 million clones detected, less than 99% appear once; the ten largest clones hold approximately 0.4%. On this clone itself: Its antigen is unknown. The sample has other DNA sequences that encode this CDR3 too.

Trimming took 1 base from V and 6 from J; bases not matched to a gene: 0. Germline V lookup: CDR1 LNHDA, CDR2 SQIVND (reference sequence). This CDR3 contains 14 residues. Material: naive CD4+ T cells sorted from blood. Regarding subset: CD45RA+ positively selected. This receptor was obtained from a man aged 25 to 40 in good health. The V call is TRBV19, the J call TRBJ1-5; the match to TRBD1 covers 10 bases. In DNA form, the CDR3 reads TGTGCCAGTAGTATAGGGACAGGGGGTCAGCCCCAGCATTTT. Protein sequence: CASSIGTGGQPQHF. The whole variable domain, filled in from reference TRBV19 and TRBJ1-5, reads DGGITQSPKYLFRKEGQNVTLSCEQNLNHDAMYWYRQDPGQGLRLIYYSQIVNDFQKGDIAEGYSVSREKKESFPLTVTSAQKNPTAFYLCASSIGTGGQPQHFGDGTRLSIL.